This T cell receptor beta chain was captured by sequencing in a study of cytomegalovirus exposure and HLA in healthy donors. General observations from the study: A later analysis showed that HLA-associated TCR beta chains had undergone more clonal expansion than equally common others. Later on, an analysis found that several of the most significant clusters appeared to be linked to common viral pathogens, which included parvovirus B19.

Germline loops: CDR1 LNHDA, CDR2 SQIVND (reference sequence). The CDR3 spans 14 residues. The V end lost 5 bases, the J end lost 8 bases, and 18 bases lay between the germline ends. Comment on this clone: Its antigen is not identified.

Use of 60 Vbeta and 13 Jbeta primers characterized the PCR. Profiling relied on immunoSEQ multiplex PCR, and the TCRdb table lists in-frame clones only, not all of them. The table has more than 100,000 clones, more than 60% seen once. V and J are TRBV19 and TRBJ1-2; D is perhaps TRBD1 (5 bases). Sequencing used PBMCs. The receptor was isolated from a woman in her 40s in good health and CMV-seronegative. The CDR3 DNA follows: TGTGCCAGTAGTTCCGGCGGGGGGAGTTCAGGCTACACCTTC. This sequence encodes CASSSGGGSSGYTF.